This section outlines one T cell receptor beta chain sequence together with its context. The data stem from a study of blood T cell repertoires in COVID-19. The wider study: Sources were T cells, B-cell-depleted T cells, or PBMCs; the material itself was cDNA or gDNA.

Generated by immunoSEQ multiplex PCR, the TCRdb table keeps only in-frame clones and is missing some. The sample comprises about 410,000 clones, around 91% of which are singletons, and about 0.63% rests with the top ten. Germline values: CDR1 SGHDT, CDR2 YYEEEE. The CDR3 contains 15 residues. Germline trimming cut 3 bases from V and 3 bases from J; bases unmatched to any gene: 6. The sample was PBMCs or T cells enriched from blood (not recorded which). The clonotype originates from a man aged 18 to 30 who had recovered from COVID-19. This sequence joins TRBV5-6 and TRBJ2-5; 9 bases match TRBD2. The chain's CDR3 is CASSSPVAGEETQYF. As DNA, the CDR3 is TGTGCCAGCAGCTCGCCCGTAGCGGGGGAAGAGACCCAGTACTTC.